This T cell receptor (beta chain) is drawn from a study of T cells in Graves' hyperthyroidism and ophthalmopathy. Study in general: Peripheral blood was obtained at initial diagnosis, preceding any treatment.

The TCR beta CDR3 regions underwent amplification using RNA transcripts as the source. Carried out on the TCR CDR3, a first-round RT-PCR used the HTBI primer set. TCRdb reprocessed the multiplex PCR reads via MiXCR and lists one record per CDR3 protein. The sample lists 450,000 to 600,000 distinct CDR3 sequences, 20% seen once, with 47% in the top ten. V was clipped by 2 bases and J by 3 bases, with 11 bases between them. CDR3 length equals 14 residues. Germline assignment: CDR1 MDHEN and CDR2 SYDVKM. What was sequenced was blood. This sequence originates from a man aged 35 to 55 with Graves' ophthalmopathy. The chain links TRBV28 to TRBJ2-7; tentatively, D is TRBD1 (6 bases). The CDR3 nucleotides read TGTGCCAGCAGTTTAGTACAGGGAAACTACGAGCAGTACTTC. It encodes CASSLVQGNYEQYF.